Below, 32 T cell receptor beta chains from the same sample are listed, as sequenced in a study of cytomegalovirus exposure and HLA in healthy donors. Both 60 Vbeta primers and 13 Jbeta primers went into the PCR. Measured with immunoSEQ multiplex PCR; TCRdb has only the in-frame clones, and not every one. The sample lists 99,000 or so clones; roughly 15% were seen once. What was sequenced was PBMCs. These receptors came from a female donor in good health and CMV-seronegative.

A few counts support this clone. The CDR3 region is CAWSVGGLGETEAFF. Written as DNA, the CDR3 is TGTGCCTGGAGCGTAGGGGGTTTGGGGGAAACTGAAGCTTTCTTT. The chain has TRBV30 and TRBJ1-1, with a weak D call TRBD1 (6 bases). Trimming pared 3 bases from V and 5 bases from J, leaving 19 bases between. CDR1 and CDR2 from the germline V gene are GTSNPN and SVGIG (reference sequence). The CDR3 spans 15 residues. Drawing the rest from reference TRBV30 and TRBJ1-1, the complete variable domain is SQTIHQWPATLVQPVGSPLSLECTVEGTSNPNLYWYRQAAGRGLQLLFYSVGIGQISSEVPQNLSASRPQDRQFILSSKKLLLSDSGFYLCAWSVGGLGETEAFFGQGTRLTVV.

For the CDR3, the DNA is TGTGCCAGCAGCTTGGCCAGTGGACTAGCAGGGACAGATACGCAGTATTTT. Its protein is CASSLASGLAGTDTQYF. This chain connects TRBV5-6 to TRBJ2-3; 8 bases agree with TRBD2. Germline V lookup: CDR1 SGHDT, CDR2 YYEEEE. The CDR3 loop spans 17 amino acids. Losses at the gene ends were 0 bases for V and 3 bases for J; bases not matched to a gene: 9.

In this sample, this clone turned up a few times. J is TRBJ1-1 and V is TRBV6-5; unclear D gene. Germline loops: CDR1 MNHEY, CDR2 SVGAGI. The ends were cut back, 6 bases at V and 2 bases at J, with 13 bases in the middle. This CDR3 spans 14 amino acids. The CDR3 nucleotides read TGTGCCAGCAGCCTATGGGAGGATAACACTGAAGCTTTCTTT. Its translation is CASSLWEDNTEAFF.

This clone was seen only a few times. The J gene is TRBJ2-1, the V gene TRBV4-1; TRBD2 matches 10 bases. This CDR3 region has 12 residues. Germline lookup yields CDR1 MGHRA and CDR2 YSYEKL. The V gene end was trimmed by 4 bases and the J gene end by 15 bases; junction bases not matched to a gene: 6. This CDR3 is CASSPLAGAPFF. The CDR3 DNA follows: TGCGCCAGCAGCCCGCTAGCGGGAGCACCGTTCTTC.

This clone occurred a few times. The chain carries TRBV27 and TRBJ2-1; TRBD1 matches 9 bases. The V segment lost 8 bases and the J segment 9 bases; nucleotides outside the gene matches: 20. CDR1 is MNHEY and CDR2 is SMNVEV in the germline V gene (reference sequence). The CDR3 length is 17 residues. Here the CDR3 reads CASGFGTGSNRAGEQFF. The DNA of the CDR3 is TGTGCCAGCGGATTTGGGACAGGGTCCAACAGAGCAGGTGAGCAGTTCTTC.

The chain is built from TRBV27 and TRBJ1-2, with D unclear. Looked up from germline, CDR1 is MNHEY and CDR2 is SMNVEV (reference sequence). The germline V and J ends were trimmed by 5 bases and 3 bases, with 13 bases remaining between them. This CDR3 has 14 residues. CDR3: CASSPREADYGYTF. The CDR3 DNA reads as TGTGCCAGCAGTCCCCGGGAAGCCGACTATGGCTACACCTTC.

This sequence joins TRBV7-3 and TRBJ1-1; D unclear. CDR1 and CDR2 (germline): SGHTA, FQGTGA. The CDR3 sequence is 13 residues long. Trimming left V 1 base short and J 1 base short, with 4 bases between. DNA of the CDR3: TGTGCCAGCAGCTTAAATAGGAACACTGAAGCTTTCTTT. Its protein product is CASSLNRNTEAFF.

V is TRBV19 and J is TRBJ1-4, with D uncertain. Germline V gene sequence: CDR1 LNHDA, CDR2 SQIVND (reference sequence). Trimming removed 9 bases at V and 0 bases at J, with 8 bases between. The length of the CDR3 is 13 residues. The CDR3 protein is CASAGTTNEKLFF. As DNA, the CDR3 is TGTGCCAGCGCCGGGACAACTAATGAAAAACTGTTTTTT.

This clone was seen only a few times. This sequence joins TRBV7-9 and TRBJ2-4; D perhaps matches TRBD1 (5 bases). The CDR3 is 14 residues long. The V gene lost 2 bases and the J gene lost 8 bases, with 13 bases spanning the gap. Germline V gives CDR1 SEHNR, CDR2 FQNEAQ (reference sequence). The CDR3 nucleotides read TGTGCCAGCAGCTTAAATCGGCAGGGATACATTCAGTACTTC. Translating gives CASSLNRQGYIQYF.

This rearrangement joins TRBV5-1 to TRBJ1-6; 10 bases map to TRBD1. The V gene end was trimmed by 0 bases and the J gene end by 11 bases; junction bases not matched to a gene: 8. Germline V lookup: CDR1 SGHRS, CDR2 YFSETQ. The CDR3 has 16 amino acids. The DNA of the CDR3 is TGCGCCAGCAGCTTGGCCCCCGGGACAGGGGCGGCACCCCTCCACTTT. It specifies CASSLAPGTGAAPLHF.

CDR3 nucleotide sequence: TGTGCCAGCAACCCGGGCCTAAGCCGGGGCAATGAGCAGTTCTTC. It translates to CASNPGLSRGNEQFF. The chain employs TRBV6-5 and TRBJ2-1, with D perhaps matching TRBD2 (5 bases). V dropped 7 bases and J dropped 6 bases, with 19 bases sitting between them. CDR1 MNHEY and CDR2 SVGAGI come from the germline V gene. The CDR3 has 15 amino acids.

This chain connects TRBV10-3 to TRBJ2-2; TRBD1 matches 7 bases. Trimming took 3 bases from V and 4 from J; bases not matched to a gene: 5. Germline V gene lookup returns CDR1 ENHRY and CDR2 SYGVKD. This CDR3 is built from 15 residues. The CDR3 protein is CAISDPRGTTGELFF. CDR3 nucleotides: TGTGCCATCAGTGACCCCAGGGGGACCACCGGGGAGCTGTTTTTT.

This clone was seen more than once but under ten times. The CDR3 DNA sequence: TGTGCCAGCACCCCTTGGACAGGGCGCACAGATACGCAGTATTTT. Protein: CASTPWTGRTDTQYF. V and J are TRBV27 and TRBJ2-3; 8 bases map to TRBD1. CDR1 is MNHEY, CDR2 SMNVEV, per germline (reference sequence). After removal of 7 bases from V and 1 base from J, the junction contained 7 bases not matched to a gene. This CDR3 is 15 amino acids long.

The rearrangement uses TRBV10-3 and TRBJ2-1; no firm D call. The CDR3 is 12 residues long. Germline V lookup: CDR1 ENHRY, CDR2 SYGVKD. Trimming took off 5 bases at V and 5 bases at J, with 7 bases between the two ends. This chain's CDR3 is CAISWRNNEQFF. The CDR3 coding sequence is TGTGCCATCAGTTGGAGAAACAATGAGCAGTTCTTC.

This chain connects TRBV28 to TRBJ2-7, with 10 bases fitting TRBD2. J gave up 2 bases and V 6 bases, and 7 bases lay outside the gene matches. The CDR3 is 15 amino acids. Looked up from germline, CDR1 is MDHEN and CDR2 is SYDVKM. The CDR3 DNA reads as TGTGCCAGCAGGACCACTAGCGGGGCTACCTACGAGCAGTACTTC. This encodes CASRTTSGATYEQYF.

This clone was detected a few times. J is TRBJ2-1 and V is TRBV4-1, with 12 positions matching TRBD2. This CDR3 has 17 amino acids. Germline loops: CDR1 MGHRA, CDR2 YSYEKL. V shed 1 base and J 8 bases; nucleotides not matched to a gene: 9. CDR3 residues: CASSQVRLAGGRDEQFF. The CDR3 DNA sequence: TGCGCCAGCAGCCAAGTACGGCTAGCGGGGGGGCGGGATGAGCAGTTCTTC.

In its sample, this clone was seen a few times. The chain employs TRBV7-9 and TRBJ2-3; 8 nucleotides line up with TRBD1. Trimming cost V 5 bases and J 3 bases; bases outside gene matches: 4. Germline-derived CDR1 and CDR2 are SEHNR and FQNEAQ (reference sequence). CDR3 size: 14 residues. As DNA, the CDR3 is TGTGCCAGCAGCCCCGGACAGGGTACAGATACGCAGTATTTT. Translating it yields CASSPGQGTDTQYF.

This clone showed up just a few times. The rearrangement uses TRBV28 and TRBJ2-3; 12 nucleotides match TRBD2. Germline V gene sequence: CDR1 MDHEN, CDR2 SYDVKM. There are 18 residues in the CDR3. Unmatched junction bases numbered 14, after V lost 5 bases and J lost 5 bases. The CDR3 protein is CASSIPVGTSGSVDTQYF. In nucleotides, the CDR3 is TGTGCCAGCAGTATCCCCGTAGGGACTAGCGGGTCAGTAGATACGCAGTATTTT.

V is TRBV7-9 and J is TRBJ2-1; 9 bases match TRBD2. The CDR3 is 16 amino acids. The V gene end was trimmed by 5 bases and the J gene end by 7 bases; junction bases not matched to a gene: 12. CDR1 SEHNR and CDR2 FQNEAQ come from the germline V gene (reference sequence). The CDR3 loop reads CASSPQGIAGANEQFF. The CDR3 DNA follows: TGTGCCAGCAGCCCCCAGGGTATAGCGGGAGCGAATGAGCAGTTCTTC.

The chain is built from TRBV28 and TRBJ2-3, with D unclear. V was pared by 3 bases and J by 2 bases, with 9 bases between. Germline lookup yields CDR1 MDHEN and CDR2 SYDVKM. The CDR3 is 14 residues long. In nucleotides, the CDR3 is TGTGCCAGCAGTTTGGGCAGATACACAGATACGCAGTATTTT. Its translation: CASSLGRYTDTQYF.

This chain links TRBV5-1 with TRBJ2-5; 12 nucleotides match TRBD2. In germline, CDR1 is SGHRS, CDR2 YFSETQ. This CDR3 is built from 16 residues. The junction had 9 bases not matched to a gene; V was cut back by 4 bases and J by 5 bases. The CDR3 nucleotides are TGCGCCAGCAGCCCAAGACTAGCGGGGGTAACGGAGACCCAGTACTTC. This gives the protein CASSPRLAGVTETQYF.

CDR3 residues: CASSLRTGVPQPQHF. Here the CDR3 DNA reads TGTGCCAGCAGTTTGCGGACAGGGGTTCCCCAGCCCCAGCATTTT. The chain recombines TRBV28 with TRBJ1-5; 9 bases line up with TRBD1. The CDR3 has 15 residues. CDR1 and CDR2 from the germline V gene are MDHEN and SYDVKM. The V gene end was trimmed by 3 bases and the J gene end by 7 bases; junction bases not matched to a gene: 7.

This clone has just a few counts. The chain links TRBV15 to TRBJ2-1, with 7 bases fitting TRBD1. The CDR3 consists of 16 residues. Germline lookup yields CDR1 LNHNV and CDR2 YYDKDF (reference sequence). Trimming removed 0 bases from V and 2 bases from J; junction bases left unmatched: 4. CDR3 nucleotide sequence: TGTGCCACCAGCAGAGATGACAGGGATCCCTACAATGAGCAGTTCTTC. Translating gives CATSRDDRDPYNEQFF. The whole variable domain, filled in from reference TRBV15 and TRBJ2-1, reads DAMVIQNPRYQVTQFGKPVTLSCSQTLNHNVMYWYQQKSSQAPKLLFHYYDKDFNNEADTPDNFQSRRPNTSFCFLDIRSPGLGDTAMYLCATSRDDRDPYNEQFFGPGTRLTVL.

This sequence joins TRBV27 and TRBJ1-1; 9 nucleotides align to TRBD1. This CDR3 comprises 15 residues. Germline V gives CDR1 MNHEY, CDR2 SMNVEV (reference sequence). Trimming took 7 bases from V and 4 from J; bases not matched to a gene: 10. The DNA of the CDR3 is TGTGCCAGCATCGAGGGACAGGGAAGAGTCACTGAAGCTTTCTTT. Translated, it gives CASIEGQGRVTEAFF.

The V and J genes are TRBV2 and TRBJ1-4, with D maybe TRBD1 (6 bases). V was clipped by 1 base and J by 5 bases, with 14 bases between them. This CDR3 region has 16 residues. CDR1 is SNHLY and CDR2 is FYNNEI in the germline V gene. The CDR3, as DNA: TGTGCCAGCAGTGAAGTGAGGGGGATGGGAAATGAAAAACTGTTTTTT. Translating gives CASSEVRGMGNEKLFF.

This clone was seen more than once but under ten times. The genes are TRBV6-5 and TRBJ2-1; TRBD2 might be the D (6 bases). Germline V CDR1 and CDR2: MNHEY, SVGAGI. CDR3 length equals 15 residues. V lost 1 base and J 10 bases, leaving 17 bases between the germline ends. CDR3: CASSYFPGTPPEQFF. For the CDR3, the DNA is TGTGCCAGCAGTTACTTCCCCGGGACTCCACCCGAGCAGTTCTTC.

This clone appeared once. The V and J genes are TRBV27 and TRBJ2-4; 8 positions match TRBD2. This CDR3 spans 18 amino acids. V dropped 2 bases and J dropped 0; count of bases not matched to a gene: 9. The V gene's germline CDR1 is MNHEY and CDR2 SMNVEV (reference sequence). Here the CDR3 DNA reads TGTGCCAGCAGTTTAAGATGGGCTAGCGGGTTAGCCAAAAACATTCAGTACTTC. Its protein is CASSLRWASGLAKNIQYF.

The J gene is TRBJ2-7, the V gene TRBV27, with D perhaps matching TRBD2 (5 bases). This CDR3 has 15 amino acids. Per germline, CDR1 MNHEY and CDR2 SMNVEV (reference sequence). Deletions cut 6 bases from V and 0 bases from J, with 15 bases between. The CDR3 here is CASRRAALSSYEQYF. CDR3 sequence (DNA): TGTGCCAGCAGGAGAGCGGCTCTAAGCTCCTACGAGCAGTACTTC.

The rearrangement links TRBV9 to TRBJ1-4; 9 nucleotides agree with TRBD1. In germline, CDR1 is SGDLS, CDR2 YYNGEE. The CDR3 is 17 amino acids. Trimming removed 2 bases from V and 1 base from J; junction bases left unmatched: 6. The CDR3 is CASSVGDRGLTNEKLFF. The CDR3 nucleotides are TGTGCCAGCAGCGTCGGTGACAGGGGGTTAACTAATGAAAAACTGTTTTTT.

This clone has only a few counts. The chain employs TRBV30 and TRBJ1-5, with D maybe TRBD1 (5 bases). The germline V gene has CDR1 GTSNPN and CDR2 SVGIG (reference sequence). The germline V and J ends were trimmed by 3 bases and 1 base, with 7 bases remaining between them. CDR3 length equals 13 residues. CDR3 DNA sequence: TGTGCCTGGAGGGCAGGGAGCAATCAGCCCCAGCATTTT. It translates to CAWRAGSNQPQHF.

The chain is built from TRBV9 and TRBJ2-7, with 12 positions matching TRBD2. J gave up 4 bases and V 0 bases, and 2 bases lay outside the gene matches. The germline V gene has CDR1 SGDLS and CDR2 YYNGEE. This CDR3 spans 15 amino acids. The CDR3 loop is CASSVGLAGAYEQYF. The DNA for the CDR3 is TGTGCCAGCAGCGTAGGACTAGCGGGGGCGTACGAGCAGTACTTC.

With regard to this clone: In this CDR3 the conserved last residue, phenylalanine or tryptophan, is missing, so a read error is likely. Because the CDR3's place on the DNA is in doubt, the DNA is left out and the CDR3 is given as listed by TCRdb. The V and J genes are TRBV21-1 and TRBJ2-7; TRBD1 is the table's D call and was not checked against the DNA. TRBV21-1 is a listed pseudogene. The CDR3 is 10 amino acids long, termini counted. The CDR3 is CASSARDTPG.